Below, one T cell receptor (beta chain) is given with its context. The data are from a study of blood T cell repertoires in COVID-19. The table came from immunoSEQ multiplex PCR; TCRdb's copy has only in-frame clones and leaves some out. Of 150,000 to 200,000 clones listed, under 85% are singletons. The germline CDR1 and CDR2 sequences are KGHSH and LQKENI. The ends lost 3 bases at V and 9 bases at J; junction bases unmatched: 4. The CDR3 runs 12 residues. The V gene is TRBV18, the J gene TRBJ1-1; 7 nucleotides align to TRBD1. This sequence was found in a man in his 60s who had recovered from COVID-19. Sequencing was carried out using peripheral blood. The CDR3 sequence: CASSPTGDQAFF. CDR3 coding DNA: TGTGCCAGCTCACCTACAGGGGACCAAGCTTTCTTT.